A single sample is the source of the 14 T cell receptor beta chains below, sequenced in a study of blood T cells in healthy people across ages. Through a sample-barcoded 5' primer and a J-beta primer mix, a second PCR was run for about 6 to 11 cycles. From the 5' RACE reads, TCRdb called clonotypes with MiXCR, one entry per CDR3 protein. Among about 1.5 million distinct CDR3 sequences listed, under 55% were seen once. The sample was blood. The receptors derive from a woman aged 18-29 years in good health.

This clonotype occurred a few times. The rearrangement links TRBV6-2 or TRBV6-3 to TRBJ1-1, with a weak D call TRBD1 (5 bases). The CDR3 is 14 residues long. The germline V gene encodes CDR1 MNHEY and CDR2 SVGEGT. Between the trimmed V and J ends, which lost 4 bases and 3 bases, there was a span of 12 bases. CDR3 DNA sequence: TGTGCCAGCAGTTTAGGGGTGCTGGACACTGAAGCTTTCTTT. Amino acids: CASSLGVLDTEAFF.

CDR3 residues: CSAFTGGPETQYF. The DNA of the CDR3 is TGCAGTGCCTTTACGGGGGGTCCGGAGACCCAGTACTTC. The rearrangement joins TRBV20-1 to TRBJ2-5, with 7 bases identical to TRBD2. J was trimmed by 5 bases and V by 6 bases; bases with no gene match: 9. Germline CDR1 is DFQATT and CDR2 is SNEGSKA (reference sequence). The CDR3 spans 13 residues.

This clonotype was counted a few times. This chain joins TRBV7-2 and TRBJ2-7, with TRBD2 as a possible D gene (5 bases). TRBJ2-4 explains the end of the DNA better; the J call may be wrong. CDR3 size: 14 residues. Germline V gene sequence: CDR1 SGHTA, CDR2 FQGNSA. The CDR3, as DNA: TGTGCCAGCAGCTTAGTTGGGCGGGTTCACATTCAGTACTTC. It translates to CASSLVGRVHIQYF.

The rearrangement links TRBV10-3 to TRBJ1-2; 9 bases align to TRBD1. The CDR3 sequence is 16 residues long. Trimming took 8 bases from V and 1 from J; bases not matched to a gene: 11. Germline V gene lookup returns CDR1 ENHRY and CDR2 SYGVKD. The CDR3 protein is CAIRIEGQGINYGYTF. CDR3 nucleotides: TGTGCCATCCGCATCGAAGGACAGGGGATTAACTATGGCTACACCTTC.

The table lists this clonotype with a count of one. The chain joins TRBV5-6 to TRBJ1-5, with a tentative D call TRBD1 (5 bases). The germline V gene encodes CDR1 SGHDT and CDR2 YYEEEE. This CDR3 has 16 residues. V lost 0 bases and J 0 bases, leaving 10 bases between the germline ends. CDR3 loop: CASSLGGRGSNQPQHF. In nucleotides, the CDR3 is TGTGCCAGCAGCTTGGGGGGCCGGGGTAGCAATCAGCCCCAGCATTTT. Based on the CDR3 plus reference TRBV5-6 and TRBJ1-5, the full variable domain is DAGVTQSPTHLIKTRGQQVTLRCSPKSGHDTVSWYQQALGQGPQFIFQYYEEEERQRGNFPDRFSGHQFPNYSSELNVNALLLGDSALYLCASSLGGRGSNQPQHFGDGTRLSIL.

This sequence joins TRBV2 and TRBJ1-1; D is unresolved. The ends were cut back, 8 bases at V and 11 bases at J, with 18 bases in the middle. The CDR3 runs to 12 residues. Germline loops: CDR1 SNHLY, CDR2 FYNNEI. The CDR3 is CASALLRYVAFF. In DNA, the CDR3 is TGTGCCAGCGCCCTCCTACGATATGTTGCTTTCTTT.

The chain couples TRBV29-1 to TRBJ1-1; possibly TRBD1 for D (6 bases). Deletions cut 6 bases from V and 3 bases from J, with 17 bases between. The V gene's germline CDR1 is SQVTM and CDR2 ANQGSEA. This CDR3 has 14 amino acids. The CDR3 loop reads CSVGPLRGDTEAFF. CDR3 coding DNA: TGCAGCGTCGGCCCGCTCAGGGGCGACACTGAAGCTTTCTTT. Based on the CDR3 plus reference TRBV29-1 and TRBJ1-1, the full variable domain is SAVISQKPSRDICQRGTSLTIQCQVDSQVTMMFWYRQQPGQSLTLIATANQGSEATYESGFVIDKFPISRPNLTFSTLTVSNMSPEDSSIYLCSVGPLRGDTEAFFGQGTRLTVV.

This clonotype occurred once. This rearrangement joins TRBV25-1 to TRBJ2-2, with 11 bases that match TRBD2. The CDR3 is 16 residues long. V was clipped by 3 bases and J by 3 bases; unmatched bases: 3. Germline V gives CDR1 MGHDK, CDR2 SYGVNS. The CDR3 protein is CASSDLLAGDTGELFF. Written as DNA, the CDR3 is TGTGCCAGCAGTGATCTACTAGCGGGAGACACCGGGGAGCTGTTTTTT.

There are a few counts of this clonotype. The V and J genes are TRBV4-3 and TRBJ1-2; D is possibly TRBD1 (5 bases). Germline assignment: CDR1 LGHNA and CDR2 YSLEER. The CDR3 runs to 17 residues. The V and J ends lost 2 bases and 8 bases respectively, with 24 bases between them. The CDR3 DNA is TGCGCCAGCAGCCAAAAGATTGGGGCAGGAACGTCTCGGGGCTACACCTTC. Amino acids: CASSQKIGAGTSRGYTF.

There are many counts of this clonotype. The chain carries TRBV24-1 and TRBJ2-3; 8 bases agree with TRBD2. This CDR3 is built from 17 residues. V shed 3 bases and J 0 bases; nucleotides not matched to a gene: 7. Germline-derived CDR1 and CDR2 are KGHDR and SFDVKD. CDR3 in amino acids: CATSDTKAGDSTDTQYF. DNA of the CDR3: TGTGCCACCAGTGATACAAAAGCGGGAGATAGCACAGATACGCAGTATTTT.

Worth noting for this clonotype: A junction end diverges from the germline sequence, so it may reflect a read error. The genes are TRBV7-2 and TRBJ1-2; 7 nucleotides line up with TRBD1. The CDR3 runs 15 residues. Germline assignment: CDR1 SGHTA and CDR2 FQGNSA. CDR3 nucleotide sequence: TGTGCCAGCAGCGGGGGGTCGACAGGGTACTATGTCTACACCTTC. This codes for CASSGGSTGYYVYTF.

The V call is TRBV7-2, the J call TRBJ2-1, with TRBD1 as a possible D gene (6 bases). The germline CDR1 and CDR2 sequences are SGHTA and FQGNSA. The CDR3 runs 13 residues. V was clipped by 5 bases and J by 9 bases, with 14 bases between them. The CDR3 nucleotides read TGTGCCAGCAGCACACCGGGACAACCTGAGCAGTTCTTC. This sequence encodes CASSTPGQPEQFF.

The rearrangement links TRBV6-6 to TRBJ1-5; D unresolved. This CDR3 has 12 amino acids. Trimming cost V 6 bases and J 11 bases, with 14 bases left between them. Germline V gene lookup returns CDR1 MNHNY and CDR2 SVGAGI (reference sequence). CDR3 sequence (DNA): TGTGCCAGCAGCCCCCGGTCGTTGACCCAGCATTTT. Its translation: CASSPRSLTQHF.

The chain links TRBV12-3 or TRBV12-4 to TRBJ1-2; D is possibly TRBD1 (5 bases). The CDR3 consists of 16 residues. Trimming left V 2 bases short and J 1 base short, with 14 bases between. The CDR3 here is CASSLYSSGGNYGYTF. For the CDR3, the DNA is TGTGCCAGCAGTTTATACTCCTCCGGGGGTAACTATGGCTACACCTTC.